This T cell receptor (beta chain) was captured in a study of cytomegalovirus exposure and HLA in healthy donors (dated by TCRdb to about 2017). Study-level background: An earlier analysis of 587 of the donors reported approximately 260 Gb of sequence data and 90 million to 120 million unique TCR beta sequences obtained from roughly 180 million T cells. HLA typing included class I and class II loci at four-digit resolution. In a later genetic analysis, genome-wide SNP genotypes for about three fifths of the roughly 670 donors were used, and that subset was treated as a discovery cohort. Besides the first cohort of 666 subjects, a separate validation cohort made up of roughly 120 different subjects was used. Roughly 300 gigabases of sequencing data and approximately 92 million unique TCR sequences made up an early release that covered under 750 HLA-typed donors. In the later analysis, no new phenotypic data were used to find candidate immune exposures; instead, reliance was placed on TCR beta sequences and their occurrence across donors. Typing coverage varied by locus: roughly 629-630 donors for A, B, C, DRB1 and DQB1; more than 500 for DQA1; around 570 for DPA1; roughly 470 for DPB1. To predict cytomegalovirus infection status, the study brought together high-throughput TCR immunosequencing, statistical association of individual TCRs with disease status, and machine learning. To study patterns of TCR occurrence, a later analysis re-analyzed previously published TCR beta repertoires from 650 to 750 donors and added high-resolution HLA genotyping. The aim of the study was to test whether cataloging public T cell receptors could identify signatures of past pathogen exposure. Five DR-DQ haplotypes were treated as single units for association and clustering because of strong linkage in the cohort. Across 398 genotyped donors of the cohort, an average of about 220,000 unique TCR beta nucleotide sequences per donor were sequenced, and approximately 19% of those sequences were non-productive. An earlier analysis of more than 450 of the donors used high-throughput TCR beta sequencing to judge whether each TCR beta V gene segment behaved as functional or pseudogenic. Using immunosequencing, the study profiled T cell repertoires from 500 to 800 subjects and related those repertoires to cytomegalovirus serostatus. Every discovery cohort repertoire had been produced on one sequencing platform. The genetic ancestry cluster associated with self-reported Caucasian donors included over 80% of the roughly 360 genotyped donors. Donor age, sex, ethnicity and CMV serostatus were collected together with the repertoire data.

The CDR3 has 15 amino acids, counting the end cysteine and phenylalanine. Only the CDR3 portion is preserved as DNA: 45 bases, with reading frame beginning at the first base. V trim: 5 bases; J trim: 4 bases; unmatched bases: 11. According to the germline V gene, CDR1 reads SGHVS and CDR2 reads FQNEAQ. This clone was picked up one time. Its target antigen remains unknown. No per-base quality is available; no much larger clone lies one base away. Broad study findings and their caveats: Most TCR sequences were seen in very few donors, while some public TCRs were found in many individuals. The classifier was reported to diagnose cytomegalovirus status with high specificity and sensitivity in both the original and validation cohorts. Linkage disequilibrium might explain the correlated functional status among segregating V segments, but an unknown experimental factor could not be excluded. The authors suggested that the approach could potentially be extended to other disease states and immunological phenotypes. A later analysis found that most CMV-associated TCR beta chains appeared HLA-restricted, with HLA associations seemingly driven largely by CMV exposure. In a later analysis, 15,000 to 20,000 TCR beta sequences were associated with specific HLA alleles at a false discovery rate of 0.05. Assigning TCR associations to individual alleles was difficult when HLA alleles, especially DR and DQ, strongly co-occurred. In the study, around 150 TCR beta chains were listed as associated with cytomegalovirus. Because counts were too low, seventeen rarely observed V segments, including chromosome 9 orphons, were left out of the earlier analysis of over 550 of the donors. Sequencing depth was assumed to be roughly uniform across donors in the presence/absence analyses, though that assumption may not hold. An association between a missense DCLRE1C variant and V-gene and J-gene trimming of TCR beta chains was found in a later genetic analysis and replicated in an independent cohort. CMV serostatus was the only immune exposure information available for the cohort. A cluster of highly shared sequence variants was judged likely to be a technical artifact of the sequencing pipeline. Because HLA typing was missing for some donors at each locus, association tests included only the typed subset. In a later analysis, HLA-associated TCR beta chains showed more clonal expansion and lower generation probabilities than non-associated chains that were equally common. A later analysis found that TCR association rates varied across HLA loci, with DRB1 alleles showing the most associated TCRs and HLA-C alleles the fewest. Some IMGT-functional V segments, including TRBV6-2 and TRBV6-3, could not be told apart with the 87-base-pair reads, so those segments were excluded. In an earlier analysis of about 600 of the donors, most TCR beta V segments appeared in productive rearrangements about 87% or about 30% of the time, broadly matching IMGT annotations. In vitro tests confirmed that a few of the cytomegalovirus-associated TCR beta chains recognize cytomegalovirus antigens. According to a later genetic analysis, donors in an Asian-associated ancestry cluster had fewer N-insertions in productive TCRs than the approximately 690-donor mean. A further reported finding was that TCR beta sequences accurately predicted the HLA-A and HLA-B alleles for most subjects in the first cohort. In a later analysis, several top co-occurrence clusters were reported to appear linked to parvovirus B19, influenza, CMV and Epstein-Barr virus. In this cohort, only TCR beta chains were sequenced, and detectable features were limited by the absence of alpha or paired-chain data.

The library was produced with the immunoSEQ multiplex PCR assay. For the multiplex PCR, a mixture combining 60 forward primers for TCR Vbeta segments and 13 reverse primers for TCR Jbeta segments was used. A multiplex PCR assay on genomic DNA amplified the CDR3 region of rearranged TCR beta genes. Amplified TCR beta libraries were sequenced as 87-base-pair reads on the Illumina HiSeq System. Processing in the source paper ran as follows. Across the 700 or so repertoires, a later analysis counted some 81 million unique TCR beta chains, some 11 million of which were shared by at least two donors. Raw reads were error-corrected and collapsed into unique sequences with a nearest-neighbor algorithm that merged closely related sequences to remove PCR and sequencing errors. To assign V, D and J gene segments, CDR3 sequences were aligned to IMGT reference sequences. For a sequence to be retained, at least a six-nucleotide match to both a V gene segment and a J gene segment was required. Rearrangements were called productive when the CDR3 lacked stop codons and stayed in frame with V and J; all others were non-productive. CDR3 was defined according to IMGT convention as the region running from the second conserved V-encoded cysteine to the conserved J-encoded phenylalanine. The earlier analysis of a few hundred of the donors excluded any sequence lacking an unambiguous match to a single V gene segment. In an earlier analysis of 587 of the donors, a V segment was called functional when productive rearrangements were above 56.7%, and segregating when the standard deviation between donors exceeded 5%. A statistical classification framework was built for diagnosing cytomegalovirus status from the catalog of TCR beta chain sequences. A later analysis assigned V and J genes by comparing TCR nucleotide sequences with IMGT/GENE-DB human TR gene sequences. The TCRdist pipeline was used in a later analysis to assign CDR3 sequences and most-parsimonious VDJ recombination scenarios. In a later analysis, every TCR beta chain was defined by the combination of its CDR3 amino acid sequence and its V-gene family, and reads without a unique V-gene family were dropped. To address suspected cross-contamination and a sequencing artifact, a later analysis removed approximately 590 highly shared, low-generation-probability nucleotide sequences. In a later analysis, a clonal expansion index for each public chain was calculated from normalized within-repertoire ranks of inferred template counts. In a later analysis, generation probabilities were computed using a VDJ recombination model fitted to out-of-frame rearrangements, and the results were checked against IGoR. Hypergeometric tests were used in a later analysis to score TCR-TCR, TCR-HLA and TCR-CMV co-occurrence, with a repertoire-size bias correction applied to the TCR pairs. False discovery rates were estimated in a later analysis by permuting HLA or CMV assignments 20 times. A later analysis grouped co-occurring TCRs with DBSCAN, adding TCRdist sequence similarity when clustering within HLA-allele-positive subsets. For co-occurrence clustering, repertoires with fewer than 30,000 or more than 120,000 public chains were excluded, along with roughly 5 repertoires with anomalous nucleotide sharing. TCRdb carries this immuneACCESS record with in-frame sequences only. Its versions omit some clonotypes, under half of them owing to an unresolved V gene in the studies checked, with the rest unexplained. V and J calls and clone size follow that table, whereas D and trimming were derived from the DNA. In all, the sample holds some 130,000 clones, and 70% to 80% of those were seen once. Over 2% of the sample lies in the top ten.

In total, just over 650 healthy bone marrow donors made up the cohort. Cohort members were all nominally healthy when sampled, although unrecorded immune exposures were likely present. The donor was CMV seronegative and was included in the group of several hundred seronegative cohort members. A peripheral blood sample was provided by each donor, and peripheral blood mononuclear cells were used for TCR beta sequencing. Genomic DNA was extracted from the blood cell samples with the Qiagen DNeasy Blood Extraction Kit. This TCR was sampled from a man aged 25-45 years in good health and CMV-seronegative. The material sequenced was PBMCs. Here the chain combines TRBV7-8 and TRBJ2-7, with 7 middle bases fitting TRBD2. The DNA sequence follows: TGTGCCAGCAGCCGACTTGCGGGAGTCGTGTACGAGCAGTACTTC. The encoded protein is CASSRLAGVVYEQYF. Where the CDR3 stops, the reference TRBV7-8 and TRBJ2-7 genes take over; the full variable domain is GAGVSQSPRYKVAKRGQDVALRCDPISGHVSLFWYQQALGQGPEFLTYFQNEAQLDKSGLPSDRFFAERPEGSVSTLKIQRTQQEDSAVYLCASSRLAGVVYEQYFGPGTRLTVT.